A selection of T cell receptor beta chains follows, all from one sample in a study of blood T cell repertoires in COVID-19. Some clones are missing from TCRdb's copy, which holds only in-frame ones; the method was immunoSEQ multiplex PCR. The sample carries 240,000 or so clones, around 89% recorded once. The sample comprised PBMCs or T cells enriched from blood (not recorded which). The receptor set was obtained from a man aged 35-49 years who had recovered from COVID-19. Both conserved end residues are part of each CDR3. The D gene is left open where the match is weak. Clone size is given for some rows only: seen once, a few or many times, or a class if the clone is expanded.

J,size,V,D,CDR3,DNA
TRBJ2-2,.,TRBV9,.,CASSVVGQSTGELFF,TGTGCCAGCAGCGTAGTGGGGCAGTCCACCGGGGAGCTGTTTTTT
TRBJ1-1,.,TRBV4-1,.,CASSQDLQWAEAFF,TGCGCCAGCAGCCAAGATTTACAGTGGGCTGAAGCTTTCTTT
TRBJ1-5,few,TRBV6-2/TRBV6-3,.,CASSYSRQFEWVFQPQHF,TGTGCCAGCAGTTACTCAAGACAGTTTGAATGGGTGTTTCAGCCCCAGCATTTT
TRBJ1-2,.,TRBV9,.,CASSVSTRGLNGGYTF,TGTGCCAGCAGCGTATCTACAAGGGGATTAAACGGTGGCTACACCTTC
TRBJ2-7,once,TRBV9,TRBD2,CASSVGTSGSYEQYF,TGTGCCAGCAGCGTCGGGACTAGCGGGAGTTACGAGCAGTACTTC
TRBJ2-1,.,TRBV7-2,.,CASSPHRAATGRNEQFF,TGTGCCAGCAGCCCCCACCGGGCCGCAACGGGGAGGAATGAGCAGTTCTTC
TRBJ1-1,.,TRBV5-5,.,CASSPHGTEAFF,TGTGCCAGCAGCCCCCACGGCACTGAAGCTTTCTTT
TRBJ1-6,.,TRBV15,TRBD1,CATSRARDRPNSPLHF,TGTGCCACCAGCAGAGCTCGGGACAGACCGAATTCACCCCTCCACTTT
TRBJ1-5,.,TRBV4-1,.,CASSQEFVSAGNQPQHF,TGCGCCAGCAGCCAAGAGTTTGTAAGTGCAGGCAATCAGCCCCAGCATTTT
TRBJ1-5,.,TRBV28,.,CASSFLSLQGSQPQHF,TGTGCCAGCAGTTTTTTGAGTTTGCAGGGGAGTCAGCCCCAGCATTTT
TRBJ2-6,once,TRBV5-4,TRBD1,CASSQPGTGGANVLTF,TGTGCCAGCAGCCAGCCCGGGACAGGCGGGGCCAACGTCCTGACTTTC
TRBJ2-1,.,TRBV6-5,TRBD1,CASSKDRDTYNEQFF,TGTGCCAGCAGTAAGGACAGGGACACCTACAATGAGCAGTTCTTC
TRBJ2-7,.,TRBV28,.,CASESLRGSLSYEQYF,TGTGCCAGCGAAAGTTTAAGGGGCTCCCTTTCGTACGAGCAGTACTTC
TRBJ2-1,.,TRBV13,.,CASSPGLDSYNEQFF,TGTGCCAGCAGCCCGGGACTCGACTCCTACAATGAGCAGTTCTTC
TRBJ2-7,.,TRBV7-6,.,CASSPRGRRGTDSYEQYF,TGTGCCAGCAGCCCTAGAGGTAGGCGCGGGACAGACTCCTACGAGCAGTACTTC
TRBJ1-2,.,TRBV6-5,.,CASSATGSYGYTF,TGTGCCAGCAGCGCTACAGGCTCCTATGGCTACACCTTC
TRBJ1-5,.,TRBV10-3,TRBD1,CAAGRQGAESNQPQHF,TGTGCCGCGGGACGACAGGGGGCCGAAAGCAATCAGCCCCAGCATTTT
TRBJ2-2,.,TRBV5-1,TRBD2,CASSRPSGSGGNTGELFF,TGCGCCAGCAGTCGGCCTAGCGGGAGCGGTGGGAACACCGGGGAGCTGTTTTTT
TRBJ2-5,once,TRBV18,TRBD1,CASSPVTGPETQYF,TGTGCCAGCTCACCAGTGACAGGGCCAGAGACCCAGTACTTC
TRBJ2-7,few,TRBV11-2,TRBD2,CASSFTSEVSYEQYF,TGTGCCAGCAGCTTCACTAGCGAAGTCTCCTACGAGCAGTACTTC
TRBJ2-7,.,TRBV10-3,.,CAITDPGLVSYEQYF,TGTGCCATCACCGATCCGGGATTGGTATCCTACGAGCAGTACTTC
TRBJ1-1,.,TRBV5-1,TRBD1,CASSPEGARANAAFF,TGCGCCAGCAGCCCGGAGGGGGCTCGGGCAAACGCAGCTTTCTTT
TRBJ1-3,once,TRBV12-5,.,CASDSLYSGNTIYF,TGTGCTAGTGACAGCCTCTACTCTGGAAACACCATATATTTT
TRBJ1-1,.,TRBV6-5,TRBD1,CASSSGQGDTEAFF,TGTGCCAGCAGTAGTGGACAGGGTGACACTGAAGCTTTCTTT